The clone carrying this T cell receptor beta chain turned up a few times. Its matching antigen is unknown. Built from TCR beta cDNA, the libraries had unique molecular identifiers in them. Roughly 490,000 cDNA molecules came from approximately 1 to 10 million T cells. In TCRdb, the PCR reads were re-called with MiXCR into one record per CDR3 protein. There are fewer than 850,000 distinct CDR3 sequences in the sample; approximately 30% occur only once, and 0.5% to 0.6% lies in the top ten. The V end was cut by 1 base, the J end by 0 bases, with 11 bases between. The CDR3 has 15 residues. The germline V gene encodes CDR1 SGHRS and CDR2 YFSETQ. The sample comes from a study of post-analysis software for immune sequencing data. Study-wide context: Secondary progressive, relapsing-remitting and progressive-relapsing multiple sclerosis were among the included disease courses.

Study outcomes and limitations: In patients, about 5 TRBV segments were more frequent than in controls, with TRBV5-6, TRBV5-1 and TRBV20-1 among them. Clustering by F measure revealed strong co-clustering among samples prepared together in one batch. Significantly lower normalized Chao1 diversity was found in patients with multiple sclerosis relative to controls.

The chain employs TRBV5-1 and TRBJ2-7; D not resolved. Sequences were obtained from blood. The clonotype was recovered from a girl aged 10 to 17 with multiple sclerosis. DNA for the CDR3: TGCGCCAGCAGCTTGATCCGGCTCTCCTCCTACGAGCAGTACTTC. Translation: CASSLIRLSSYEQYF.